The rows below give T cell receptor beta chains drawn from one sample of a study of T cell repertoires in cytomegalovirus infection. TCRdb reanalysed the reads using MiXCR and keeps one entry per CDR3 protein. The data hold some 940,000 distinct CDR3 sequences, with roughly 31% observed a single time. Their cognate antigens are unknown. Sample: cultured CD8+ T cells from PBMCs, taken from culture after CMV antigen stimulation. These receptors originate from a human donor in good health (CMV status not recorded). Some clones in this sample may be carry-over from other donors' samples. CDR3s include the opening cysteine and the closing phenylalanine or tryptophan. Fields, in order: V gene, D gene, J gene, clone size, CDR3 protein, CDR3 DNA. A D gene is named only where the DNA matches it firmly. Expanded clones are given a class, and other clones once, few, many or no size at all.

V: TRBV7-9
D: .
J: TRBJ2-1
size: .
CDR3: CASTPPDPQTDNEQFF
DNA: TGTGCCAGCACCCCCCCGGACCCCCAGACGGACAATGAGCAGTTCTTC

V: TRBV6-5
D: .
J: TRBJ1-2
size: .
CDR3: CASRTWGYGYTF
DNA: TGTGCCAGCCGAACCTGGGGATATGGCTACACCTTC

V: TRBV27
D: .
J: TRBJ2-1
size: .
CDR3: CVSSLYNEQFF
DNA: TGTGTCAGCAGCCTTTACAATGAGCAGTTCTTC

V: TRBV20-1
D: .
J: TRBJ1-4
size: .
CDR3: CSALEVGEKLFF
DNA: TGCAGTGCTCTAGAGGTGGGGGAAAAACTGTTTTTT

V: TRBV12-3/TRBV12-4
D: .
J: TRBJ1-1
size: .
CDR3: CASWRGEKVNTEAFF
DNA: TGTGCCAGCTGGAGGGGGGAGAAGGTAAACACTGAAGCTTTCTTT

V: TRBV2
D: .
J: TRBJ2-2
size: .
CDR3: CAATGKGPNTGELFF
DNA: TGTGCCGCTACAGGGAAGGGGCCGAACACCGGGGAGCTGTTTTTT

V: TRBV11-2
D: TRBD2
J: TRBJ2-3
size: few
CDR3: CASSLEVALTSGDSTDTQYF
DNA: TGTGCCAGCAGCTTAGAAGTAGCTTTGACTAGCGGGGACAGCACAGATACGCAGTATTTT

V: TRBV6-6
D: TRBD2
J: TRBJ2-3
size: .
CDR3: CASKTSFATDTQYF
DNA: TGTGCCAGCAAGACTAGCTTCGCCACAGATACGCAGTATTTT

V: TRBV7-6
D: .
J: TRBJ1-3
size: many
CDR3: CASSAGGSSGNTIYF
DNA: TGTGCCAGCAGCGCCGGAGGCTCCTCTGGAAACACCATATATTTT

V: TRBV7-9
D: .
J: TRBJ1-3
size: .
CDR3: CASRLGRDFGNTIYF
DNA: TGTGCCAGCAGATTGGGCCGGGACTTCGGAAACACCATATATTTT

V: TRBV2
D: TRBD1
J: TRBJ1-4
size: many
CDR3: CASTFSWDRAEKLFF
DNA: TGTGCCAGCACCTTCTCCTGGGACAGGGCTGAAAAACTGTTTTTT

V: TRBV7-4
D: .
J: TRBJ1-1
size: .
CDR3: CARSLVEVYTLNTEAFF
DNA: TGTGCCAGGAGCTTAGTAGAGGTTTACACTTTGAACACTGAAGCTTTCTTT

V: TRBV29-1
D: .
J: TRBJ2-1
size: .
CDR3: CSVEKEDYEQFF
DNA: TGCAGCGTTGAAAAGGAGGACTATGAGCAGTTCTTC

V: TRBV2
D: TRBD2
J: TRBJ2-7
size: .
CDR3: CASSELRGISYEQYF
DNA: TGTGCCAGCAGTGAATTGCGGGGGATCTCCTACGAGCAGTACTTC

V: TRBV7-6
D: .
J: TRBJ1-2
size: .
CDR3: CAGGGNYGYTF
DNA: TGTGCCGGGGGAGGGAACTATGGCTACACCTTC